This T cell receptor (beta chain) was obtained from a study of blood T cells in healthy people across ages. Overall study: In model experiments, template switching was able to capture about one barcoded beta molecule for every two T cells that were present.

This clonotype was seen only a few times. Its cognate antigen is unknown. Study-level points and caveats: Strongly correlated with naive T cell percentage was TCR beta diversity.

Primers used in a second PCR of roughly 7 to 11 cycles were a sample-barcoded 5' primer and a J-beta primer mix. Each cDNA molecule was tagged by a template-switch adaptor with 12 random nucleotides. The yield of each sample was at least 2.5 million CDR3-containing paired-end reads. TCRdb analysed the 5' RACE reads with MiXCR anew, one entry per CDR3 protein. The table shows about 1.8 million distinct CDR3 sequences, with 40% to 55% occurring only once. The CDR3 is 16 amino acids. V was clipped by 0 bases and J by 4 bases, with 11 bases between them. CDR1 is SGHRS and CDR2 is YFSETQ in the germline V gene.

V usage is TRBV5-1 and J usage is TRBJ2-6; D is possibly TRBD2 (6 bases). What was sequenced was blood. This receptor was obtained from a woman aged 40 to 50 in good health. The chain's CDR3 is CASSLAPGGGANVLTF. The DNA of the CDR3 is TGCGCCAGCAGCTTGGCTCCCGGAGGGGGGGCCAACGTCCTGACTTTC.